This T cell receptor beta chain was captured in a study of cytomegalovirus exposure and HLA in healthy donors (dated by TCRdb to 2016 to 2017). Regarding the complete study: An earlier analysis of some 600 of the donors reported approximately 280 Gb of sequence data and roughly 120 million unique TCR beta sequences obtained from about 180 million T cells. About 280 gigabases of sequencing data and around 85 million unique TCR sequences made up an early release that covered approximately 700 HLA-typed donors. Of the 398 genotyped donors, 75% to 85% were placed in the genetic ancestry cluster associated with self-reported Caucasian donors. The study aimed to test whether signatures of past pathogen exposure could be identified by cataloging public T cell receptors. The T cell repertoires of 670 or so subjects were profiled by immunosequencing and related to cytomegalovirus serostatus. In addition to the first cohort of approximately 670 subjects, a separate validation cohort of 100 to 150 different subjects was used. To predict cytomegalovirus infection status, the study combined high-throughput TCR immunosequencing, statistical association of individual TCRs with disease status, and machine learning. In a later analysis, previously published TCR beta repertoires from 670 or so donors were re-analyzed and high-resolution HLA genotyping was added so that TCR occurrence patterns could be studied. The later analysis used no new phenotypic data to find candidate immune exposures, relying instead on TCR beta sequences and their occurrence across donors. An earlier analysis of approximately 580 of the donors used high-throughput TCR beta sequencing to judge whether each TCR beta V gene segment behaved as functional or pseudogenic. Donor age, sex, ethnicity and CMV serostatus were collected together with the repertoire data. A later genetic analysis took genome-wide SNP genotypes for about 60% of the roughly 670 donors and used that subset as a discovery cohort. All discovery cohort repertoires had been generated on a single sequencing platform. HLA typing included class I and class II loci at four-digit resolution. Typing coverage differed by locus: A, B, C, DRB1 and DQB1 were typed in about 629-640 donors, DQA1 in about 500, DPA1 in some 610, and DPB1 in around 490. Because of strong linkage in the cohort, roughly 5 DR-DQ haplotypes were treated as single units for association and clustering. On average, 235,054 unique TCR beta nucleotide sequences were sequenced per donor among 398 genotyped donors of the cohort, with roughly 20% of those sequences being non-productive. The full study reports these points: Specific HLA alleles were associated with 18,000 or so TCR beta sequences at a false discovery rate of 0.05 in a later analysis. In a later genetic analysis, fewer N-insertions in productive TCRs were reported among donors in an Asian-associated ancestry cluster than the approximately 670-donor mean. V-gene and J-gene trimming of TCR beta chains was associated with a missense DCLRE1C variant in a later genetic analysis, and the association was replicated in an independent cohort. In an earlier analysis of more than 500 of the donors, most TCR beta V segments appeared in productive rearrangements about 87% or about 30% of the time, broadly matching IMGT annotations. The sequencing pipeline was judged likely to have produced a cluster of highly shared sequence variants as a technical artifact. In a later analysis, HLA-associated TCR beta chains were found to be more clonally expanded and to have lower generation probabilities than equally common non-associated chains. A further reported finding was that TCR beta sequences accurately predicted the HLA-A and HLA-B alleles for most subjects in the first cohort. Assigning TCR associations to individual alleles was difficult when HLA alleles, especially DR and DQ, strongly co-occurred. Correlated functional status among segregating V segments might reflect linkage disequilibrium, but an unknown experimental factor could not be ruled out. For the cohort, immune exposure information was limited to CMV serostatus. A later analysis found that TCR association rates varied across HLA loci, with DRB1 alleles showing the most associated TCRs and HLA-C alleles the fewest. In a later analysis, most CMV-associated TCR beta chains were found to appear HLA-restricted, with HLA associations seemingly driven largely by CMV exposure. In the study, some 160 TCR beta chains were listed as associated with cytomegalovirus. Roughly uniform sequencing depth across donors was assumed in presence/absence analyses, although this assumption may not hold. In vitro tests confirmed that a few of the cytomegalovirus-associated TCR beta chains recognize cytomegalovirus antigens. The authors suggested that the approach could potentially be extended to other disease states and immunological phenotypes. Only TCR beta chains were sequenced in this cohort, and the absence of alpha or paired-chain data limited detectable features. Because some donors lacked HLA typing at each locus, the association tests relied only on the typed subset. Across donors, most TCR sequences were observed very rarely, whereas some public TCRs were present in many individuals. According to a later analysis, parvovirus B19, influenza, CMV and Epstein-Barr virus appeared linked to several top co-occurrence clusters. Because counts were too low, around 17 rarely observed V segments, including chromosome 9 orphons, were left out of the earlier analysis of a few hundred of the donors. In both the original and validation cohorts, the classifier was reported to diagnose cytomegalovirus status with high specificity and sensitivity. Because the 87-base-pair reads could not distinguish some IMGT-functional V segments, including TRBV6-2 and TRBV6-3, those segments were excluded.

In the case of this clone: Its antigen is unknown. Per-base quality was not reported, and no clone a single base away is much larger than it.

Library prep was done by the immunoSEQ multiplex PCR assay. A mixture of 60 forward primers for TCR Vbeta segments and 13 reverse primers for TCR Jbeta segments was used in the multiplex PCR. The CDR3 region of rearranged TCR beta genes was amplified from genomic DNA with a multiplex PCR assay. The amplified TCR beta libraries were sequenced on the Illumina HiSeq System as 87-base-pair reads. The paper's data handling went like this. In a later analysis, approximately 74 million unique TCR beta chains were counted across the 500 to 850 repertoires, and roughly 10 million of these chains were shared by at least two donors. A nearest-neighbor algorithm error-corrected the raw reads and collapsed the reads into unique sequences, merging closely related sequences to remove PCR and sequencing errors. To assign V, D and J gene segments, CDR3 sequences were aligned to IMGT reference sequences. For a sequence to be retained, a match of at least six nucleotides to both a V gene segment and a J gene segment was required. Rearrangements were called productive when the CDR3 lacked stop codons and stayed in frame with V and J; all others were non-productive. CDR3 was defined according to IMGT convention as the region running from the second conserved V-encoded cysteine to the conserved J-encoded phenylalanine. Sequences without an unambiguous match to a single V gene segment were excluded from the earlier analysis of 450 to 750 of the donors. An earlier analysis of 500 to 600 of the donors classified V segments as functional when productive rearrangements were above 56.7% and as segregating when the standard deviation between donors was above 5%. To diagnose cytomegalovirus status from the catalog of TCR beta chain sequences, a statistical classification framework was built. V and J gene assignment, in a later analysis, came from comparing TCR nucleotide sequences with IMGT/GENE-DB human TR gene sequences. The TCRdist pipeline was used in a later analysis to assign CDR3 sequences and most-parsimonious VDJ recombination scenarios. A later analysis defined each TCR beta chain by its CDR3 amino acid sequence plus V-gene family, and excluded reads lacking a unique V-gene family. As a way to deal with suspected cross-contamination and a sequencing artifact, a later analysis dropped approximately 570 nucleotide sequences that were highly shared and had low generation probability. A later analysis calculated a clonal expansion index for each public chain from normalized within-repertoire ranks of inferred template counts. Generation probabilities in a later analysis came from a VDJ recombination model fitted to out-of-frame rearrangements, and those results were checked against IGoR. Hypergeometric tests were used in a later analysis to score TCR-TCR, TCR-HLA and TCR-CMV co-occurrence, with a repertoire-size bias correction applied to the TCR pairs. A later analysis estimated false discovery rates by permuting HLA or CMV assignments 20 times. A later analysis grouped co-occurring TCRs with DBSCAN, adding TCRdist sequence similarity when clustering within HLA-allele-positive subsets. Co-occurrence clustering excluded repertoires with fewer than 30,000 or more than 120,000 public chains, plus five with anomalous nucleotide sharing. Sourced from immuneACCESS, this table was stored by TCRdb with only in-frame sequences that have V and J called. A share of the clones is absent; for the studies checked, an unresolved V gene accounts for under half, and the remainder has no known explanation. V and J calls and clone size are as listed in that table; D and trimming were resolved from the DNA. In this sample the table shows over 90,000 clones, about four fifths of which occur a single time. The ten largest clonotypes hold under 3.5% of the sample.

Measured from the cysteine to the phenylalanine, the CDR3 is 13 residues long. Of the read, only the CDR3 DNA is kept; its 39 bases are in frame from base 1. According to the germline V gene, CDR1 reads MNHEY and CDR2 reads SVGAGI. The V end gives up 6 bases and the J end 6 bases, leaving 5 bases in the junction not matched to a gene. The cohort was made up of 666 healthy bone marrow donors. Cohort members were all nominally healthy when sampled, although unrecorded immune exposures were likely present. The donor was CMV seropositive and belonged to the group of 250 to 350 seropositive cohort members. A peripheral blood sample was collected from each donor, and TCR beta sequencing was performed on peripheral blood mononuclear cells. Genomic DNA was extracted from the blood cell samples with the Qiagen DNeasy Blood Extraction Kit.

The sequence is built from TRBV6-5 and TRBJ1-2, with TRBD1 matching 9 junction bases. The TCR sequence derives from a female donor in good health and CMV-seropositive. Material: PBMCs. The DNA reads TGTGCCAGCAGCCTCGGGACAGGGCATGGCTACACCTTC. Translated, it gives CASSLGTGHGYTF.